The T cell receptor (beta chain) described here comes from a study of PD-1 and CTLA-4 blockade in melanoma. V gave up 5 bases and J gave up 5 bases; unmatched junction bases: 6. Germline V gene sequence: CDR1 LNHDA, CDR2 SQIVND (reference sequence). The CDR3 length is 14 residues. Using immunoSEQ multiplex PCR, the repertoire was profiled, and TCRdb retains in-frame clones only, with some absent. The table lists tens of thousands of clones, approximately 90% of them singletons. Sample: CD8+ T cells from peripheral blood, taken from a patient given anti-PD-1 treatment. The rearrangement links TRBV19 to TRBJ2-5, with 9 bases aligning to TRBD2. The clonotype originates from a human donor with melanoma. The CDR3 DNA follows: TGTGCCAGTAGTCCCTCTAGCGGGGACGAGACCCAGTACTTC. The encoded protein is CASSPSSGDETQYF.